This is a list of T cell receptor beta chains from one sample in a study of T cells in localized non-small cell lung cancer. Assay used: immunoSEQ multiplex PCR; TCRdb lists only in-frame clones, some missing. The sample has some 15,000 clones, more than 80% seen once; the top ten hold under 25%. The sample here was peripheral blood, taken before any cancer treatment. The receptors come from a female donor older than 55 with stage I squamous cell lung carcinoma. Both conserved end residues are trimmed from each CDR3. A D gene is named only where the DNA matches it firmly.

D | J | length | V | CDR3
. | TRBJ2-7 | 11 | TRBV6-1 | ASISYGAYEQY
. | TRBJ1-2 | 15 | TRBV21-1 | ASSQGGQGAANYGYT
. | TRBJ2-3 | 13 | TRBV7-9 | ASSSGTGVSDTQY
TRBD1 | TRBJ2-3 | 13 | TRBV28 | ASTERTGFTDTQY
TRBD1 | TRBJ1-1 | 12 | TRBV2 | ASRRRTGGTEAF
. | TRBJ1-2 | 13 | TRBV4-2 | ASSQDHSMNYGYT
. | TRBJ1-4 | 13 | TRBV12-5 | ASGPQGTTNEKLF
. | TRBJ2-4 | 13 | TRBV5-6 | ASSLEGGLGDIQY
. | TRBJ1-3 | 14 | TRBV6-5 | ASSYSAWASGNTIY
. | TRBJ2-7 | 11 | TRBV5-1 | ASSLAPSYEQY
TRBD2 | TRBJ2-3 | 13 | TRBV9 | ASSGTSGRLDTQY
. | TRBJ2-7 | 12 | TRBV5-6 | ASTEEGAPYEQY
. | TRBJ2-7 | 11 | TRBV10-1 | ASSDSVWGEQY
TRBD1 | TRBJ1-2 | 14 | TRBV5-4 | ASSLKGDREGYGYT
TRBD1 | TRBJ1-1 | 11 | TRBV6-5 | ASSLTGGTEAF
. | TRBJ2-1 | 11 | TRBV19 | ASSSGHGNEQF
. | TRBJ2-6 | 12 | TRBV6-1 | ASSDRYGANVLT
. | TRBJ2-5 | 11 | TRBV2 | ASLPGTEETQY
. | TRBJ2-3 | 10 | TRBV5-4 | ASSVTRNTQY
TRBD2 | TRBJ2-1 | 12 | TRBV5-4 | ASSLGGRDNEQF
. | TRBJ1-1 | 13 | TRBV27 | ASSLIQGVNTEAF
. | TRBJ1-2 | 10 | TRBV2 | ATQGNNYGYT